This is a list of T cell receptor beta chains from one sample in a study of CD8+ T cells in alopecia areata. Here immunoSEQ multiplex PCR was the method, and the copy in TCRdb shows in-frame clones only, minus some. The table records 150,000 to 200,000 clones, roughly 60% of them present only once. Sequencing used CD4+ T cells sorted from blood, obtained at week 24, from a patient treated with tofacitinib. The receptor source for this set is a human donor with alopecia areata. Each CDR3 is given with its conserved first and last residue. Each record gives: J gene, V gene, clone size, D gene, CDR3 protein, CDR3 DNA. A D gene is named only where the DNA matches it firmly. Part of the rows lack a size; the others show once, few, many or a class for expanded clones.

>TRBJ1-2|TRBV30|-|-
CAWSGGDDYGYTF
TGTGCCTGGAGCGGAGGGGACGACTATGGCTACACCTTC
>TRBJ1-5|TRBV7-2|-|TRBD1
CASSLDGQGRQPQHF
TGTGCCAGCAGCTTAGATGGACAGGGGAGGCAGCCCCAGCATTTT
>TRBJ2-5|TRBV4-3|-|-
CASSQDPRPDETQYF
TGCGCCAGCAGCCAAGACCCACGACCGGATGAGACCCAGTACTTC
>TRBJ2-3|TRBV5-6|-|-
CASSLGRGTDTQYF
TGTGCCAGCAGCTTGGGGCGGGGCACAGATACGCAGTATTTT
>TRBJ1-1|TRBV30|-|-
CAWSVNSQEAFF
TGTGCCTGGAGTGTTAATAGCCAGGAAGCTTTCTTT
>TRBJ1-2|TRBV4-3|-|-
CASSQGGAGGGYGYTF
TGCGCCAGCAGCCAAGGCGGGGCAGGCGGGGGCTATGGCTACACCTTC
>TRBJ2-2|TRBV7-9|few|-
CASSLSVDTGELFF
TGTGCCAGCAGCTTATCCGTGGACACCGGGGAGCTGTTTTTT
>TRBJ1-5|TRBV2|-|-
CASSAERGNQPQHF
TGTGCCAGCAGTGCGGAAAGGGGCAATCAGCCCCAGCATTTT
>TRBJ1-2|TRBV5-6|-|-
CASSLTGSYGYTF
TGTGCCAGCAGCTTGACAGGGAGCTATGGCTACACCTTC
>TRBJ1-1|TRBV29-1|-|-
CSVERPLNTEAFF
TGCAGCGTTGAAAGACCGTTGAACACTGAAGCTTTCTTT
>TRBJ2-1|TRBV7-2|-|-
CASSLVRGRGDEQFF
TGTGCCAGCAGCTTAGTCAGGGGTAGGGGTGATGAGCAGTTCTTC
>TRBJ1-3|TRBV7-2|few|-
CASSLGPPNSGNTIYF
TGTGCCAGCAGCTTAGGCCCGCCGAACTCTGGAAACACCATATATTTT
>TRBJ1-5|TRBV9|-|-
CASSAQGSAQPQHF
TGTGCCAGCAGCGCACAGGGATCGGCTCAGCCCCAGCATTTT
>TRBJ2-7|TRBV2|-|-
CASSELYEQYF
TGTGCCAGCAGTGAGTTATACGAGCAGTACTTC
>TRBJ2-2|TRBV30|-|TRBD1
CAWQQGRRTGELFF
TGTGCCTGGCAACAGGGGCGACGCACCGGGGAGCTGTTTTTT
>TRBJ2-3|TRBV29-1|few|-
CSGLGGADTQYF
TGCAGCGGACTTGGGGGAGCAGATACGCAGTATTTT
>TRBJ1-1|TRBV6-6|once|TRBD1
CASSYFGQGASTEAFF
TGTGCCAGCAGTTATTTCGGGCAGGGGGCCAGCACTGAAGCTTTCTTT
>TRBJ2-7|TRBV7-6|few|TRBD2
CASSLISWTSGGNLSYEQYF
TGTGCCAGCAGCTTAATTAGTTGGACTAGCGGGGGGAATCTCTCCTACGAGCAGTACTTC
>TRBJ2-3|TRBV29-1|-|-
CSVEPGIPDTQYF
TGCAGCGTTGAACCAGGGATCCCAGATACGCAGTATTTT
>TRBJ1-6|TRBV30|-|TRBD1
CAWVGTGNSPLHF
TGTGCCTGGGTCGGGACAGGGAATTCACCCCTCCACTTT
>TRBJ2-1|TRBV5-1|-|-
CASSLESTGLGEQFF
TGCGCCAGCAGTCTAGAAAGTACCGGTTTGGGTGAGCAGTTCTTC
>TRBJ1-6|TRBV7-2|few|-
CASSLILGKGALHF
TGTGCCAGCAGCTTAATTCTAGGGAAAGGGGCCCTCCACTTT
>TRBJ2-3|TRBV25-1|-|-
CASSESGVSTDTQYF
TGTGCCAGCAGTGAGAGTGGAGTTTCCACAGATACGCAGTATTTT
>TRBJ2-5|TRBV5-1|-|TRBD2
CASSLELAGRETQYF
TGCGCCAGCAGCTTGGAGCTAGCGGGCAGAGAGACCCAGTACTTC
>TRBJ1-1|TRBV29-1|few|-
CSAQYGVSTEAFF
TGCAGCGCTCAATATGGGGTAAGCACTGAAGCTTTCTTT
>TRBJ1-2|TRBV18|-|-
CASSAPPLNYGYTF
TGTGCCAGCTCCGCTCCCCCACTCAATTATGGCTACACCTTC
>TRBJ2-7|TRBV7-2|-|-
CASSLADRLSYEQYF
TGTGCCAGCAGCTTAGCAGACAGGCTCTCCTACGAGCAGTACTTC
>TRBJ2-2|TRBV2|few|TRBD1
CASSGQGSGELFF
TGTGCCAGCAGTGGACAGGGGTCCGGGGAGCTGTTTTTT
>TRBJ1-1|TRBV29-1|-|-
CSVTPPAGAGKNTEAFF
TGCAGCGTTACACCCCCCGCGGGGGCAGGGAAGAACACTGAAGCTTTCTTT
>TRBJ2-5|TRBV5-1|many|-
CASSLERPQETQYF
TGCGCCAGCAGCTTGGAAAGACCCCAAGAGACCCAGTACTTC
>TRBJ1-1|TRBV5-4|-|-
CASSLLLGTGTEAFF
TGTGCCAGCAGCTTGTTGTTGGGGACGGGGACTGAAGCTTTCTTT
>TRBJ2-2|TRBV28|-|TRBD1
CASSFWTGGLSFAGELFF
TGTGCCAGCAGTTTTTGGACAGGGGGCTTGAGTTTCGCCGGGGAGCTGTTTTTT
>TRBJ2-3|TRBV5-1|few|-
CASSLARDSRTDTQYF
TGCGCCAGCAGCTTGGCCAGGGACTCCAGGACAGATACGCAGTATTTT
>TRBJ2-2|TRBV19|-|-
CASTPQAGSTGELFF
TGTGCCAGTACCCCCCAGGCGGGGAGCACCGGGGAGCTGTTTTTT
>TRBJ1-2|TRBV19|-|TRBD1
CASSADRIYGYTF
TGTGCCAGTAGTGCGGACAGGATCTATGGCTACACCTTC
>TRBJ1-4|TRBV18|few|-
CASSLNQGSGEKLFF
TGTGCCAGCTCACTAAATCAGGGGAGTGGTGAAAAACTGTTTTTT
>TRBJ1-4|TRBV4-3|few|-
CASRRTDRDEKLFF
TGCGCCAGCCGCAGGACAGATAGGGATGAAAAACTGTTTTTT
>TRBJ1-1|TRBV6-6|-|TRBD1
CASSYSGQEAFF
TGTGCCAGCAGTTACTCGGGACAGGAAGCTTTCTTT
>TRBJ1-2|TRBV29-1|-|-
CSVDPGTAYGYTF
TGCAGCGTTGACCCCGGGACTGCTTATGGCTACACCTTC
>TRBJ2-7|TRBV7-3|-|-
CASSLDGAGEQYF
TGTGCCAGCAGCTTAGATGGGGCGGGCGAGCAGTACTTC
>TRBJ2-3|TRBV5-1|-|-
CASSLRGMGTDTQYF
TGCGCCAGCAGCTTGCGGGGGATGGGCACAGATACGCAGTATTTT
>TRBJ2-6|TRBV7-2|-|-
CASRKSWTGANVLTF
TGTGCCAGCAGGAAGAGTTGGACTGGGGCCAACGTCCTGACTTTC
>TRBJ1-2|TRBV28|-|TRBD1
CASSLLTGVNYGYTF
TGTGCCAGCAGTTTATTAACAGGGGTTAACTATGGCTACACCTTC
>TRBJ1-2|TRBV6-5|once|-
CASSHLDGNYGYTF
TGTGCCAGCAGCCACCTGGACGGAAACTATGGCTACACCTTC